One sample yielded the 25 T cell receptor beta chains listed below, sequenced in a study of response to subunit inactivated influenza vaccine (dated by TCRdb to 2017 to 2018). The library relied on RT-PCR. These reads were obtained on an Illumina HiSeq 2500. TCRdb cleaned the public reads at Q25 with fastp, built clones with MiXCR and kept in-frame beta chains. Here each entry gathers all rows of one CDR3 protein and keeps the most common genes and DNA. The sample yields about 800,000 distinct CDR3 sequences; 21% were counted once. The ten most abundant clones make up around 9.6% of the sample. Here the sequenced sample was PBMCs from blood, taken 5 days after vaccination. These receptors all come from a man in his forties or fifties who received an inactivated influenza vaccine. Donor details come from another sample of the same person, matched by shared clones.

The gene calls are TRBV5-1 and TRBJ2-1; D tentatively reads TRBD1 or TRBD2 (6 bases each). The length of the CDR3 is 13 residues. Germline-derived CDR1 and CDR2 are SGHRS and YFSETQ. The V end lost 3 bases, the J end lost 7 bases, and 11 bases lay between the germline ends. CDR3 in amino acids: CASSYTGRNEQFF. The DNA of the CDR3 is TGCGCCAGCAGCTACACAGGGAGGAATGAGCAGTTCTTC.

Only a few counts were recorded for this clonotype. V gene TRBV27 combines with J gene TRBJ2-1; D is unresolved. Trimming left V 0 bases short and J 7 bases short, with 7 bases between. Germline CDR1 and CDR2: MNHEY and SMNVEV (reference sequence). The CDR3 runs to 13 residues. CDR3 in amino acids: CASSLSHRNEQFF. The CDR3, as DNA: TGTGCCAGCAGTTTATCCCACCGGAATGAGCAGTTCTTC.

In this sample, this clonotype turned up once. A single base separates this from a much larger clone, so it may be a read error. J is TRBJ2-1 and V is TRBV7-2, with 10 bases that match TRBD2. Germline V gene data show CDR1 as SGHTA and CDR2 as FQGNSA. J gave up 2 bases and V 3 bases, and 1 base lay outside the gene matches. This CDR3 is 15 amino acids long. CDR3 protein: CASSFGLAAYNEQFF. CDR3 DNA: TGTGCCAGCAGCTTCGGACTAGCGGCCTACAATGAGCAGTTCTTC.

The genes are TRBV7-6 and TRBJ2-1; D may be TRBD2 (5 bases). Looked up from germline, CDR1 is SGHVS and CDR2 is FNYEAQ. This CDR3 is built from 16 residues. Trimming shortened V by 2 bases and J by 2 bases, and 13 bases separated the two germline ends. In DNA form, the CDR3 reads TGTGCCAGCAGCTTATGGCCACGGGGAACCTACAATGAGCAGTTCTTC. Translating gives CASSLWPRGTYNEQFF.

V is TRBV28 and J is TRBJ2-2, with D perhaps matching TRBD1 (5 bases). Trimming pared 6 bases from V and 0 bases from J, leaving 11 bases between. Germline V gives CDR1 MDHEN, CDR2 SYDVKM. The CDR3 has 15 amino acids. In DNA form, the CDR3 reads TGTGCCAGCAGGACAGCGACTGCGAACACCGGGGAGCTGTTTTTT. Translation: CASRTATANTGELFF.

This sequence joins TRBV15 and TRBJ2-5, with 9 bases identical to TRBD2. The CDR3 is made up of 15 amino acids. V gave up 1 base and J gave up 4 bases; unmatched junction bases: 4. Germline V gene data show CDR1 as LNHNV and CDR2 as YYDKDF (reference sequence). Here the CDR3 DNA reads TGTGCCACCAGCAGAGGCGGGGGGGCCACAGAGACCCAGTACTTC. Its protein product is CATSRGGGATETQYF. The entire variable domain, with the rest obtained from reference TRBV15 and TRBJ2-5, is as follows: DAMVIQNPRYQVTQFGKPVTLSCSQTLNHNVMYWYQQKSSQAPKLLFHYYDKDFNNEADTPDNFQSRRPNTSFCFLDIRSPGLGDTAMYLCATSRGGGATETQYFGPGTRLLVL.

In its sample, this clonotype was seen many times. The chain recombines TRBV12-3 or TRBV12-4 with TRBJ1-5; no clear D gene. The CDR3 contains 14 residues. The ends were cut back, 7 bases at V and 6 bases at J, with 16 bases in the middle. CDR3 DNA: TGTGCCAGCAACTCTTACGGTCTGGGTCAGCCCCAGCATTTT. Its protein product is CASNSYGLGQPQHF.

There are a few counts of this clonotype. V usage is TRBV5-4 and J usage is TRBJ2-3; D is unclear. The CDR3 is 13 amino acids. Per germline, CDR1 SGHNT and CDR2 YYREEE (reference sequence). V lost 0 bases and J lost 6, with 8 bases in between. The CDR3 loop reads CASSLGARDTQYF. The DNA for the CDR3 is TGTGCCAGCAGCTTGGGGGCGCGGGATACGCAGTATTTT. Complete variable domain (other parts from reference TRBV5-4 and TRBJ2-3): ETGVTQSPTHLIKTRGQQVTLRCSSQSGHNTVSWYQQALGQGPQFIFQYYREEENGRGNFPPRFSGLQFPNYSSELNVNALELDDSALYLCASSLGARDTQYFGPGTRLTVL.

The V and J genes are TRBV7-2 and TRBJ2-4, with 7 nucleotides matching TRBD1. V shed 5 bases, J shed 0 bases, and the junction held 7 bases outside the gene matches. The CDR3 length is 16 residues. From germline, CDR1 is SGHTA and CDR2 FQGNSA. DNA for the CDR3: TGTGCCAGCAGCGAGGACAGGCTGCTAGCCAAAAACATTCAGTACTTC. Encoded protein: CASSEDRLLAKNIQYF.

The chain has TRBV28 and TRBJ1-5, with a possible D match to TRBD1 (6 bases). The germline V gene encodes CDR1 MDHEN and CDR2 SYDVKM. This CDR3 is built from 12 residues. V was cut by 5 bases and J by 11 bases, with 13 bases left in between. The CDR3 is CASSPLTGTQHF. The CDR3 nucleotides read TGTGCCAGCAGTCCACTAACAGGGACCCAGCATTTT. Combining the CDR3 with reference TRBV28 and TRBJ1-5 gives the whole variable domain DVKVTQSSRYLVKRTGEKVFLECVQDMDHENMFWYRQDPGLGLRLIYFSYDVKMKEKGDIPEGYSVSREKKERFSLILESASTNQTSMYLCASSPLTGTQHFGDGTRLSIL.

The gene calls are TRBV19 and TRBJ2-1; TRBD1 or TRBD2 may be the D gene (6 bases each). Germline V gives CDR1 LNHDA, CDR2 SQIVND (reference sequence). Deletions cut 7 bases from V and 9 bases from J, with 22 bases between. The CDR3 sequence is 15 residues long. CDR3 bases: TGTGCCAGTATTGCGACCGGGGGCTATGGATTTGAGCAGTTCTTC. This translates into CASIATGGYGFEQFF.

There are a few counts of this clonotype. The chain uses TRBV12-3 or TRBV12-4 and TRBJ2-3; 12 bases map to TRBD2. V was pared by 6 bases and J by 8 bases, with 9 bases of the junction left unmatched. The CDR3 extends over 15 amino acids. The CDR3 region is CASRPASGGGGTQYF. The CDR3, as DNA: TGTGCCAGCAGACCCGCTAGCGGGGGGGGAGGTACGCAGTATTTT.

V and J are TRBV6-5 and TRBJ1-1, with TRBD1 matching 9 bases. Per the germline V gene, CDR1 is MNHEY and CDR2 is SVGAGI. This CDR3 contains 16 residues. V shed 4 bases, J shed 4 bases, and the junction held 10 bases outside the gene matches. Written as DNA, the CDR3 is TGTGCCAGCAGTTTCCCTTCGACAGGGGGGTCCACTGAAGCTTTCTTT. It encodes CASSFPSTGGSTEAFF.

This clonotype was observed a few times. This chain connects TRBV20-1 to TRBJ1-4, with a tentative D call TRBD1 (6 bases). Trimming took off 6 bases at V and 0 bases at J, with 8 bases between the two ends. This CDR3 is built from 13 residues. CDR1 is DFQATT, CDR2 SNEGSKA, per germline (reference sequence). DNA for the CDR3: TGCAGTGCCCAGGGGCCAACTAATGAAAAACTGTTTTTT. It yields the protein CSAQGPTNEKLFF.

This clonotype was seen a few times. The rearrangement uses TRBV11-2 and TRBJ2-2; tentative D call: TRBD2 (5 bases). The CDR3 length is 15 residues. From germline, CDR1 is SGHAT and CDR2 FQNNGV. V was shortened by 2 bases and J by 3 bases, with 10 bases between the two germline ends. The CDR3: CASSLTDFHTGELFF. Written as DNA, the CDR3 is TGTGCCAGCAGCTTAACGGACTTCCACACCGGGGAGCTGTTTTTT.

The rearrangement uses TRBV19 and TRBJ1-3; D not certain. The CDR3 length is 16 residues. V was pared by 3 bases and J by 0 bases, with 12 bases between. In germline, CDR1 is LNHDA, CDR2 SQIVND (reference sequence). The CDR3 reads CASSIGGSPSGNTIYF. Here the CDR3 DNA reads TGTGCCAGTAGTATCGGTGGCAGCCCCTCTGGAAACACCATATATTTT.

The chain has TRBV2 and TRBJ2-7; TRBD1 matches at 9 bases. Trimming at V came to 7 bases and at J to 2 bases, leaving 3 bases not matched to a gene. The CDR3 loop spans 13 amino acids. CDR1 and CDR2 (germline): SNHLY, FYNNEI. The CDR3 is CASTNRGPYEQYF. The CDR3 nucleotides are TGTGCCAGCACTAACAGGGGGCCCTACGAGCAGTACTTC.

This clonotype was picked up a small number of times. The genes are TRBV29-1 and TRBJ2-5; 7 nucleotides align to TRBD2. CDR1 and CDR2 from the germline V gene are SQVTM and ANQGSEA. The CDR3 is made up of 13 amino acids. V shed 7 bases, J shed 5 bases, and the junction held 10 bases outside the gene matches. The CDR3 sequence: CSAPGPAGETQYF. The DNA of the CDR3 is TGCAGCGCGCCCGGGCCAGCGGGGGAGACCCAGTACTTC. The full variable domain, completed using reference TRBV29-1 and TRBJ2-5, is SAVISQKPSRDICQRGTSLTIQCQVDSQVTMMFWYRQQPGQSLTLIATANQGSEATYESGFVIDKFPISRPNLTFSTLTVSNMSPEDSSIYLCSAPGPAGETQYFGPGTRLLVL.

The chain joins TRBV4-2 to TRBJ2-7, with 8 bases fitting TRBD1. The CDR3 contains 15 residues. Germline-derived CDR1 and CDR2 are LGHNA and YNFKEQ. V shed 1 base, J shed 3 bases, and the junction held 5 bases outside the gene matches. CDR3: CASSQAGTGLYEQYF. Written as DNA, the CDR3 is TGTGCCAGCAGCCAAGCCGGGACAGGTCTCTACGAGCAGTACTTC.

J is TRBJ2-5 and V is TRBV6-1; D possibly corresponds to TRBD2 (5 bases). Germline V gives CDR1 MNHNS, CDR2 SASEGT. This CDR3 contains 14 residues. V was shortened by 6 bases and J by 5 bases, with 16 bases between the two germline ends. Here the CDR3 reads CASSPGSLGETQYF. For the CDR3, the DNA is TGTGCCAGCAGCCCGGGATCCCTAGGGGAGACCCAGTACTTC.

This clonotype was observed at least ten times. CDR3 bases: TGCAGTGCATGGGACATTGCTGGAAACACCATATATTTT. It specifies CSAWDIAGNTIYF. The chain uses TRBV20-1 and TRBJ1-3, with D perhaps matching TRBD1 (6 bases). The CDR3 has 13 residues. CDR1 is DFQATT and CDR2 is SNEGSKA in the germline V gene (reference sequence). Trimming pared 6 bases from V and 2 bases from J, leaving 11 bases between.

This clonotype was seen only a few times. This may stem from a read error, because a much larger clone lies one nucleotide away. The rearrangement links TRBV7-9 to TRBJ1-1; unclear D gene. The germline V gene has CDR1 SEHNR and CDR2 FQNEAQ (reference sequence). This CDR3 contains 12 residues. V was shortened by 2 bases and J by 3 bases, with 4 bases between the two germline ends. The DNA for the CDR3 is TGTGCCAGCAGCTTAAGTTACACTGAAGCTTTCTTT. Translated, it gives CASSLSYTEAFF.

Only a few counts were recorded for this clonotype. The chain couples TRBV7-2 to TRBJ2-7; D might be TRBD1 or TRBD2, each matching 7 bases. Between the trimmed V and J ends, which lost 2 bases and 2 bases, there was a span of 13 bases. The CDR3 sequence is 15 residues long. Germline V lookup: CDR1 SGHTA, CDR2 FQGNSA. In DNA, the CDR3 is TGTGCCAGCAGCTTACAGGGGGGGGCCCCCTACGAGCAGTACTTC. The encoded protein is CASSLQGGAPYEQYF.

On this clonotype: The likely explanation is a read error, given a far larger clone one base away. The chain employs TRBV6-5 and TRBJ2-7, with unresolved D. The CDR3 contains 11 residues. V gave up 8 bases and J gave up 0 bases, with 5 bases separating them. CDR1 and CDR2 (germline): MNHEY, SVGAGI. The CDR3 region has the DNA TGTGCCAGCGGCCTCTCCTACGAGCAGTACTTC. The encoded protein is CASGLSYEQYF.

The rearrangement links TRBV14 to TRBJ2-3; no clear D gene. CDR1 SGHDN and CDR2 FVKESK come from the germline V gene. The CDR3 length is 13 residues. V lost 6 bases and J 0 bases, leaving 7 bases between the germline ends. This chain's CDR3 is CASRARSTDTQYF. The CDR3 DNA is TGTGCCAGCAGGGCCAGAAGCACAGATACGCAGTATTTT.